The 32 T cell receptor beta chains presented below share a single source sample, sequenced in a study of shared clonotypes between healthy human individuals. The method was immunoSEQ multiplex PCR; TCRdb's version includes in-frame clones alone and lacks a portion of them. The repertoire holds more than 2 million clones, with roughly 95% as singletons. The sequencing input was naive CD4+ T cells sorted from blood. Subset of the sample: CD45RA+ positively selected. These receptors were taken from a man between 18 and 29 years old in good health.

The CDR3 here is CASSGWTGLDSPLHF. In DNA form, the CDR3 reads TGTGCCAGCAGCGGGTGGACAGGCCTAGATTCACCCCTCCACTTT. V is TRBV9 and J is TRBJ1-6; 7 nucleotides line up with TRBD1. V dropped 3 bases and J dropped 8; count of bases not matched to a gene: 8. This CDR3 is 15 amino acids long. CDR1 SGDLS and CDR2 YYNGEE come from the germline V gene.

This clone showed up just a few times. The chain couples TRBV28 to TRBJ2-5; a possible D gene is TRBD1 (7 bases). TRBJ2-7 matches the DNA end more closely, so the J call is doubtful. The germline V gene has CDR1 MDHEN and CDR2 SYDVKM. The CDR3 covers 14 residues. CDR3 in amino acids: CASSLAGQTYEQYF. The CDR3 DNA reads as TGTGCCAGCAGTTTGGCGGGACAGACCTACGAGCAGTACTTC.

CDR3 sequence: CASSPIPVGVGTGELFF. The DNA for the CDR3 is TGTGCCAGCTCACCAATTCCGGTGGGGGTCGGAACCGGGGAGCTGTTTTTT. The chain joins TRBV18 to TRBJ2-2; perhaps D is TRBD1 or TRBD2 (5 bases each). CDR1 is KGHSH, CDR2 LQKENI, per germline. With 2 bases removed from V and 5 bases from J, the gap between germline ends came to 18 bases. The CDR3 runs 17 residues. Full variable domain (rest looked up from reference TRBV18 and TRBJ2-2): NAGVMQNPRHLVRRRGQEARLRCSPMKGHSHVYWYRQLPEEGLKFMVYLQKENIIDESGMPKERFSAEFPKEGPSILRIQQVVRGDSAAYFCASSPIPVGVGTGELFFGEGSRLTVL.

This sequence joins TRBV7-2 and TRBJ2-1; D possibly uses TRBD1 or TRBD2 (5 bases each). The V end lost 7 bases, the J end lost 1 base, and 14 bases lay between the germline ends. The germline V gene encodes CDR1 SGHTA and CDR2 FQGNSA. This CDR3 comprises 15 residues. CDR3 region: CASTPDRLSYNEQFF. CDR3 DNA sequence: TGTGCCAGCACTCCTGACAGACTATCCTACAATGAGCAGTTCTTC.

This chain links TRBV19 with TRBJ2-7; D gene unclear. This CDR3 contains 15 residues. The germline V gene encodes CDR1 LNHDA and CDR2 SQIVND (reference sequence). The V end was cut by 5 bases, the J end by 3 bases, with 17 bases between. The CDR3 DNA reads as TGTGCCAGTAGTCGGGCGATCGGACCGGGCTACGAGCAGTACTTC. Its protein product is CASSRAIGPGYEQYF.

V gene TRBV5-1 combines with J gene TRBJ1-4; tentatively, D is TRBD1 (5 bases). V was cut by 4 bases and J by 8 bases, with 18 bases left in between. CDR1 is SGHRS and CDR2 is YFSETQ in the germline V gene. The CDR3 is made up of 15 amino acids. The CDR3: CASSRTGTAEEKLFF. CDR3 bases: TGCGCCAGCAGCAGGACCGGGACGGCTGAAGAAAAACTGTTTTTT.

DNA of the CDR3: TGTGCCAGCAGACCACTCCGGGGGACAGGGGAAATCTACGAGCAGTACTTC. It codes for CASRPLRGTGEIYEQYF. This chain uses TRBV11-2 with TRBJ2-7; 10 nucleotides match TRBD1. The junction had 14 bases not matched to a gene; V was cut back by 6 bases and J by 3 bases. Germline loops: CDR1 SGHAT, CDR2 FQNNGV. The CDR3 is made up of 17 amino acids.

The V gene is TRBV19, the J gene TRBJ2-5; D possibly corresponds to TRBD2 (5 bases). Germline values: CDR1 LNHDA, CDR2 SQIVND (reference sequence). Deletions cut 3 bases from V and 3 bases from J, with 11 bases between. The CDR3 spans 14 residues. The CDR3 bases are TGTGCCAGTAGTATTGGACTGACTAAAGAGACCCAGTACTTC. Protein product: CASSIGLTKETQYF.

The genes are TRBV5-1 and TRBJ1-1; D unclear. Germline loops: CDR1 SGHRS, CDR2 YFSETQ. CDR3 size: 14 residues. The ends were cut back, 0 bases at V and 6 bases at J, with 12 bases in the middle. Here the CDR3 DNA reads TGCGCCAGCAGCTTGGGGCAGGTCTCCTCTGAAGCTTTCTTT. Amino acids: CASSLGQVSSEAFF.

The chain employs TRBV28 and TRBJ2-3; TRBD2 matches at 7 bases. Germline V gene lookup returns CDR1 MDHEN and CDR2 SYDVKM. Germline trimming cut 6 bases from V and 3 bases from J; bases unmatched to any gene: 6. This CDR3 has 14 residues. This CDR3 is CASSGGGRTDTQYF. As DNA, the CDR3 is TGTGCCAGCAGCGGAGGCGGGAGAACAGATACGCAGTATTTT.

The J gene is TRBJ1-5, the V gene TRBV30; D perhaps matches TRBD1 (5 bases). The ends were cut back, 4 bases at V and 2 bases at J, with 21 bases in the middle. This CDR3 region has 17 residues. The germline V gene encodes CDR1 GTSNPN and CDR2 SVGIG (reference sequence). CDR3 sequence reads: CAWTPGGTRSGNQPQHF. CDR3 nucleotides: TGTGCCTGGACCCCCGGCGGGACCCGGTCTGGCAATCAGCCCCAGCATTTT.

The chain uses TRBV18 and TRBJ1-6; TRBD1 agrees at 10 bases. After removal of 5 bases from V and 5 bases from J, the junction contained 0 bases not matched to a gene. Germline V gives CDR1 KGHSH, CDR2 LQKENI. The CDR3 covers 14 residues. CDR3 in DNA: TGTGCCAGCTCAGGGACAGGGGATAATTCACCCCTCCACTTT. As protein: CASSGTGDNSPLHF.

The chain joins TRBV19 to TRBJ2-1, with TRBD2 matching 8 bases. Per the germline V gene, CDR1 is LNHDA and CDR2 is SQIVND (reference sequence). The CDR3 is made up of 15 amino acids. V gave up 3 bases and J gave up 13 bases; unmatched junction bases: 14. The CDR3 DNA follows: TGTGCCAGTAGTATGGGAATGAAAGACGGGACTAGTCAGTTCTTC. Translation: CASSMGMKDGTSQFF.

V and J are TRBV5-4 and TRBJ2-7; 9 bases agree with TRBD1. The CDR3 consists of 15 residues. The V gene end was trimmed by 1 base and the J gene end by 2 bases; junction bases not matched to a gene: 4. The germline gives CDR1 SGHNT, CDR2 YYREEE (reference sequence). Written as DNA, the CDR3 is TGTGCCAGCAGCTTGTGGGGACAGGGAGCCTACGAGCAGTACTTC. This translates into CASSLWGQGAYEQYF.

The chain carries TRBV5-1 and TRBJ2-2; maybe TRBD2 (6 bases). Trimming stripped 9 bases from V and 2 bases from J, with 17 bases between. This CDR3 has 15 amino acids. Per germline, CDR1 SGHRS and CDR2 YFSETQ. The CDR3 bases are TGCGCCACTCACCCATCGGGGGTAAACACCGGGGAGCTGTTTTTT. Amino acid sequence: CATHPSGVNTGELFF.

The chain is built from TRBV29-1 and TRBJ2-3; 8 bases are a match to TRBD1. CDR3 length: 17 amino acids. Germline CDR1 reads SQVTM; CDR2 reads ANQGSEA. V dropped 5 bases and J dropped 2; count of bases not matched to a gene: 15. For the CDR3, the DNA is TGCAGCGTTCTCCCAAATCCAGGGGGCGGGGACACAGATACGCAGTATTTT. Translating gives CSVLPNPGGGDTDTQYF.

The V call is TRBV5-1, the J call TRBJ1-2; D call uncertain. The germline V and J ends were trimmed by 0 bases and 3 bases, with 9 bases remaining between them. CDR3 length: 14 residues. CDR1 is SGHRS and CDR2 is YFSETQ in the germline V gene. DNA for the CDR3: TGCGCCAGCAGCTTGGGGGGTGAGGACTATGGCTACACCTTC. It specifies CASSLGGEDYGYTF.

The chain uses TRBV2 and TRBJ2-1, with 7 bases lining up with TRBD2. V lost 8 bases and J lost 7; bases outside the gene matches: 5. Germline loops: CDR1 SNHLY, CDR2 FYNNEI. The CDR3 length is 12 residues. In DNA form, the CDR3 reads TGTGCCAGCGTAGCGGGTGGGAATGAGCAGTTCTTC. This encodes CASVAGGNEQFF.

The chain is built from TRBV18 and TRBJ1-2, with D possibly matching TRBD1 (5 bases). CDR3 size: 13 residues. CDR1 is KGHSH and CDR2 is LQKENI in the germline V gene. With 4 bases removed from V and 6 bases from J, the gap between germline ends came to 12 bases. The CDR3 region is CASSLTGTDGYTF. The CDR3 DNA sequence: TGTGCCAGCTCACTTACAGGAACCGATGGCTACACCTTC.

CDR3 sequence reads: CASSQTENYEQYF. CDR3 bases: TGTGCCAGCTCACAAACGGAGAACTACGAGCAGTACTTC. The chain recombines TRBV18 with TRBJ2-7, with D unclear. V lost 4 bases and J 3 bases, leaving 10 bases between the germline ends. The CDR3 extends over 13 amino acids. CDR1 and CDR2 from the germline V gene are KGHSH and LQKENI.

V is TRBV18 and J is TRBJ2-5; weak D call: TRBD1 (5 bases). The CDR3 consists of 13 residues. Trimming removed 4 bases at V and 4 bases at J, with 10 bases between. Per germline, CDR1 KGHSH and CDR2 LQKENI. The CDR3 reads CASSRVGPETQYF. CDR3 sequence (DNA): TGTGCCAGCTCACGGGTGGGGCCAGAGACCCAGTACTTC. The complete variable domain, with remaining parts taken from reference TRBV18 and TRBJ2-5, reads NAGVMQNPRHLVRRRGQEARLRCSPMKGHSHVYWYRQLPEEGLKFMVYLQKENIIDESGMPKERFSAEFPKEGPSILRIQQVVRGDSAAYFCASSRVGPETQYFGPGTRLLVL.

Here the CDR3 reads CASSNTRQATNEKLFF. The CDR3 DNA reads as TGTGCCAGCAGTAACACCAGACAGGCAACTAATGAAAAACTGTTTTTT. V and J are TRBV6-6 and TRBJ1-4, with a possible D match to TRBD1 (6 bases). Trimming stripped 5 bases from V and 0 bases from J, with 13 bases between. The germline CDR1 and CDR2 sequences are MNHNY and SVGAGI (reference sequence). The CDR3 runs to 16 residues.

The V and J genes are TRBV20-1 and TRBJ2-1; D is unresolved. CDR1 and CDR2 (germline): DFQATT, SNEGSKA (reference sequence). The CDR3 is 10 residues long. Between the trimmed V and J ends, which lost 2 bases and 8 bases, there was a span of 4 bases. The CDR3 region is CSARTDEQFF. CDR3 DNA: TGCAGTGCTAGAACCGATGAGCAGTTCTTC.

This chain joins TRBV18 and TRBJ1-2; D possibly corresponds to TRBD1 (6 bases). The CDR3 is 14 amino acids. Trimming pared 8 bases from V and 3 bases from J, leaving 16 bases between. Germline CDR1 is KGHSH and CDR2 is LQKENI. The CDR3 coding sequence is TGTGCCAGCCCTCCCGGGGGGGCCCACTATGGCTACACCTTC. Translated, it gives CASPPGGAHYGYTF.

The chain joins TRBV5-5 to TRBJ1-2; D not resolved. From germline, CDR1 is SGHKS and CDR2 YYEKEE (reference sequence). The CDR3 totals 14 residues. V was shortened by 0 bases and J by 0 bases, with 6 bases between the two germline ends. CDR3 DNA sequence: TGTGCCAGCAGCTTGGAAGGCGCTAACTATGGCTACACCTTC. Protein product: CASSLEGANYGYTF.

The chain combines TRBV11-3 with TRBJ2-2; tentatively, D is TRBD2 (5 bases). This CDR3 contains 16 residues. V lost 5 bases to trimming and J lost 5 bases, with 18 bases between them. Germline lookup yields CDR1 SGHNT and CDR2 YENEEA. CDR3 residues: CASSRQVLEETGELFF. As DNA, the CDR3 is TGTGCCAGCAGCCGCCAGGTCCTGGAGGAGACCGGGGAGCTGTTTTTT.

The genes are TRBV7-2 and TRBJ1-1; D not certain. Germline CDR1 reads SGHTA; CDR2 reads FQGNSA. The CDR3 totals 16 residues. The V end lost 2 bases, the J end lost 10 bases, and 23 bases lay between the germline ends. In DNA, the CDR3 is TGTGCCAGCAGCTTAAATTCTGTGCTAGGGCGTACCAGAGCTTTCTTT. It specifies CASSLNSVLGRTRAFF.

The chain has TRBV6-1 and TRBJ2-7; weak D call: TRBD1 (5 bases). Looked up from germline, CDR1 is MNHNS and CDR2 is SASEGT. This CDR3 region has 15 residues. Deletions cut 3 bases from V and 2 bases from J, with 14 bases between. For the CDR3, the DNA is TGTGCCAGCAGTGACTTGGGCAGGGCCACCTACGAGCAGTACTTC. This gives the protein CASSDLGRATYEQYF.

The rearrangement joins TRBV4-3 to TRBJ2-7; weak D call: TRBD1 (5 bases). Germline CDR1 is LGHNA and CDR2 is YSLEER. Trimming removed 0 bases from V and 9 bases from J, with 12 bases in between. This CDR3 spans 13 amino acids. The CDR3 loop is CASSQDRGQRQYF. DNA for the CDR3: TGCGCCAGCAGCCAAGATAGGGGCCAGCGGCAGTACTTC.

To note about this clone: A much bigger clone sits one base away, suggesting this may be a read error. The V call is TRBV5-6, the J call TRBJ1-1; D not resolved. The germline CDR1 and CDR2 sequences are SGHDT and YYEEEE. V dropped 3 bases and J dropped 7 bases, with 13 bases sitting between them. This CDR3 spans 13 amino acids. CDR3 loop: CASSSGGFGEAFF. The CDR3 DNA reads as TGTGCCAGCAGCTCGGGAGGGTTTGGTGAAGCTTTCTTT.

CDR3 sequence (DNA): TGTGCCTGGAGTCACGGGGACGACAGGGGGATCAATCAGCCCCAGCATTTT. This translates into CAWSHGDDRGINQPQHF. The chain carries TRBV30 and TRBJ1-5; TRBD1 matches at 9 bases. V shed 2 bases, J shed 3 bases, and the junction held 11 bases outside the gene matches. CDR3 length equals 17 residues. Germline lookup yields CDR1 GTSNPN and CDR2 SVGIG (reference sequence).

In regard to this clone: This sample includes further DNA sequences coding for the same CDR3. This chain joins TRBV6-1 and TRBJ2-7, with D perhaps given as TRBD1 or TRBD2 (6 bases each). From germline, CDR1 is MNHNS and CDR2 SASEGT. The V end lost 6 bases, the J end lost 5 bases, and 8 bases lay between the germline ends. CDR3 length: 11 amino acids. The CDR3 here is CASRGGHEQYF. The CDR3 nucleotides are TGTGCCAGCAGAGGGGGGCACGAGCAGTACTTC.